Here is one T cell receptor (beta chain) with its context. Its antigen is currently unknown. After template switching added a universal primer site, the resulting cDNA carried unique molecular identifiers. TCRdb reprocessed the 5' RACE reads with MiXCR, giving one entry per CDR3 protein. The data contain around 250,000 distinct CDR3 sequences, about 8% of them singletons. This entry belongs to a study of identical twins. Trimming cost V 5 bases and J 0 bases; bases outside gene matches: 10. Germline loops: CDR1 MDHEN, CDR2 SYDVKM. The CDR3 loop spans 18 amino acids. Whole-study results and caveats: Out-of-frame TCR alpha sharing observed in monozygotic twins exceeded model estimates. Findings came from cross-sectional statistics, without long-term follow-up of donors. Twins shared beta out-of-frame sequences in excess, but this excess was weaker.

The same sample was also used in a study of yellow fever vaccine responses in identical twins.

Specimen: CD8+ T cells sorted from blood. The clonotype was recovered from a woman in her late teens or twenties in good health. The rearrangement links TRBV28 to TRBJ2-1; 10 nucleotides agree with TRBD2. The CDR3 is CASSGFGLAGVSYNEQFF. For the CDR3, the DNA is TGTGCCAGCAGTGGCTTTGGGCTAGCGGGGGTCTCCTACAATGAGCAGTTCTTC.